Below are 19 T cell receptor beta chains sequenced from a single sample in a study of OX40 agonist ivuxolimab in advanced cancers. The protocol was immunoSEQ multiplex PCR, while the TCRdb copy is restricted to in-frame clones and leaves out a portion. Among 15,000 to 20,000 clones, 83% were seen once, and the ten largest hold 13%. The sample here was CD4+ or CD8+ T cells sorted from blood, taken in a trial of the OX40 agonist ivuxolimab. These receptors were taken from an adult with an advanced solid tumor such as melanoma, head and neck, liver or kidney cancer.

The chain recombines TRBV5-1 with TRBJ2-1; TRBD2 agrees at 12 bases. V dropped 1 base and J dropped 7; count of bases not matched to a gene: 9. Germline CDR1 is SGHRS and CDR2 is YFSETQ. The CDR3 is made up of 17 amino acids. CDR3 DNA: TGCGCCAGCAGCTTGCCCCCCCTAGCGGGAGGGGGAAATGAGCAGTTCTTC. This sequence encodes CASSLPPLAGGGNEQFF.

The CDR3 loop is CASSGLETDTQYF. The CDR3 nucleotides are TGTGCCAGCAGCGGACTAGAAACAGATACGCAGTATTTT. The chain recombines TRBV5-5 with TRBJ2-3; 7 bases line up with TRBD2. The CDR3 has 13 amino acids. The trim removed 4 bases at V and 3 bases at J, leaving 2 bases unmatched. CDR1 SGHKS and CDR2 YYEKEE come from the germline V gene (reference sequence).

The rearrangement uses TRBV7-2 and TRBJ1-2; D is unclear. CDR1 is SGHTA, CDR2 FQGNSA, per germline. Between the trimmed V and J ends, which lost 1 base and 0 bases, there was a span of 6 bases. The CDR3 is 14 amino acids. The DNA of the CDR3 is TGTGCCAGCAGCTTAGGGCTAGCTAACTATGGCTACACCTTC. It is translated as CASSLGLANYGYTF. Full variable domain (outside the CDR3, taken from reference TRBV7-2 and TRBJ1-2): GAGVSQSPSNKVTEKGKDVELRCDPISGHTALYWYRQSLGQGLEFLIYFQGNSAPDKSGLPSDRFSAERTGGSVSTLTIQRTQQEDSAVYLCASSLGLANYGYTFGSGTRLTVV.

The chain joins TRBV29-1 to TRBJ1-1; weak D call: TRBD1 (6 bases). Germline values: CDR1 SQVTM, CDR2 ANQGSEA. V was clipped by 4 bases and J by 4 bases, with 10 bases between them. CDR3 size: 12 residues. The CDR3 spells CSVGGGSTEAFF. The CDR3 DNA reads as TGCAGCGTTGGTGGGGGCTCCACTGAAGCTTTCTTT.

J is TRBJ1-1 and V is TRBV5-6, with a possible D match to TRBD1 (5 bases). Between the trimmed V and J ends, which lost 6 bases and 0 bases, there was a span of 18 bases. Germline V gene sequence: CDR1 SGHDT, CDR2 YYEEEE. This CDR3 region has 16 residues. CDR3 loop: CASNPLGLHVNTEAFF. CDR3 DNA sequence: TGTGCCAGCAACCCGTTGGGACTTCACGTGAACACTGAAGCTTTCTTT.

The chain is built from TRBV4-1 and TRBJ2-1, with D uncertain. The CDR3 has 14 residues. The germline V gene encodes CDR1 MGHRA and CDR2 YSYEKL. V was clipped by 4 bases and J by 7 bases, with 14 bases between them. The DNA of the CDR3 is TGCGCCAGCAGCCCGGCCAGCACCTTGAATGAGCAGTTCTTC. Its protein product is CASSPASTLNEQFF.

This clone was detected only a few times. The chain employs TRBV19 and TRBJ1-2, with TRBD1 matching 8 bases. CDR3 length: 14 amino acids. Germline loops: CDR1 LNHDA, CDR2 SQIVND (reference sequence). V lost 5 bases to trimming and J lost 2 bases; unmatched junction nucleotides: 4. The CDR3 sequence is CASSLWTGNYGYTF. The CDR3 nucleotides are TGTGCCAGTAGTCTATGGACAGGGAACTATGGCTACACCTTC.

The J gene is TRBJ1-2, the V gene TRBV19; no definite D call. The CDR3 consists of 14 residues. V was clipped by 4 bases and J by 0 bases, with 9 bases between them. Germline V CDR1 and CDR2: LNHDA, SQIVND (reference sequence). The CDR3 loop is CASSRTGANYGYTF. In DNA form, the CDR3 reads TGTGCCAGTAGTAGGACTGGAGCTAACTATGGCTACACCTTC.

The V and J genes are TRBV19 and TRBJ2-5; TRBD2 agrees at 15 bases. This CDR3 region has 20 residues. Looked up from germline, CDR1 is LNHDA and CDR2 is SQIVND (reference sequence). Trimming at V came to 6 bases and at J to 4 bases, leaving 18 bases not matched to a gene. In nucleotides, the CDR3 is TGTGCCAGTAGGCTACCTCAAACCGGGACTAGCGGGGGGACATCAGAGACCCAGTACTTC. Protein sequence: CASRLPQTGTSGGTSETQYF.

The chain recombines TRBV28 with TRBJ1-4; D perhaps matches TRBD1 (5 bases). The V end was cut by 5 bases, the J end by 0 bases, with 13 bases between. CDR3 length equals 16 residues. CDR1 is MDHEN, CDR2 SYDVKM, per germline. The CDR3 nucleotides are TGTGCCAGCAGTGCACCGGGGCCTGCAACTAATGAAAAACTGTTTTTT. It codes for CASSAPGPATNEKLFF.

The chain has TRBV27 and TRBJ2-6, with D maybe TRBD2 (5 bases). The CDR3 runs 19 residues. Trimming removed 6 bases from V and 2 bases from J, with 23 bases in between. The germline V gene has CDR1 MNHEY and CDR2 SMNVEV (reference sequence). CDR3: CASSLRRGVESAGANVLTF. CDR3 DNA: TGTGCCAGCAGCCTCCGACGGGGTGTAGAGTCAGCTGGGGCCAACGTCCTGACTTTC.

The chain couples TRBV12-2 to TRBJ2-7; TRBD1, as called in the table, went unchecked against the DNA. TRBV12-2 is a pseudogene. The CDR3 extends over 13 amino acids. The CDR3: CARAGADSYEQYF. The CDR3 DNA is TGTGCAAGGGCTGGGGCCGACTCCTACGAGCAGTACTTC.

This chain connects TRBV5-1 to TRBJ2-3; unclear D gene. The CDR3 extends over 14 amino acids. Between the trimmed V and J ends, which lost 4 bases and 0 bases, there was a span of 9 bases. Germline CDR1 SGHRS, CDR2 YFSETQ. CDR3 in amino acids: CASSRLTSTDTQYF. Here the CDR3 DNA reads TGCGCCAGCAGCCGACTTACTAGCACAGATACGCAGTATTTT.

J is TRBJ2-7 and V is TRBV4-1; the D gene is possibly TRBD1 (6 bases). The CDR3 sequence is 18 residues long. Trimming stripped 0 bases from V and 3 bases from J, with 21 bases between. CDR1 and CDR2 from the germline V gene are MGHRA and YSYEKL. In DNA, the CDR3 is TGCGCCAGCAGCCAAGAAACATTTAGGGACACGAAGTACTACGAGCAGTACTTC. It specifies CASSQETFRDTKYYEQYF.

This clone appeared a few times. V usage is TRBV28 and J usage is TRBJ2-5, with D tentatively TRBD1 or TRBD2 (5 bases each). Per germline, CDR1 MDHEN and CDR2 SYDVKM. The V end was cut by 3 bases, the J end by 5 bases, with 13 bases between. CDR3 length: 14 residues. The CDR3, as DNA: TGTGCCAGCAGTTTTAGGGGAGTCGGCGAGACCCAGTACTTC. Translated, it gives CASSFRGVGETQYF.

The chain is built from TRBV18 and TRBJ2-7; 12 nucleotides agree with TRBD2. The CDR3 is 15 amino acids. The germline V gene has CDR1 KGHSH and CDR2 LQKENI. The ends lost 3 bases at V and 4 bases at J; junction bases unmatched: 4. The CDR3 loop reads CASSPSGTSGYEQYF. CDR3 DNA: TGTGCCAGCTCACCCTCCGGGACTAGCGGGTACGAGCAGTACTTC. Variable domain in full (rest from reference TRBV18 and TRBJ2-7): NAGVMQNPRHLVRRRGQEARLRCSPMKGHSHVYWYRQLPEEGLKFMVYLQKENIIDESGMPKERFSAEFPKEGPSILRIQQVVRGDSAAYFCASSPSGTSGYEQYFGPGTRLTVT.

This clone appeared a few times. The chain carries TRBV7-2 and TRBJ1-1, with TRBD1 matching over 7 bases. CDR3 length: 15 residues. V dropped 4 bases and J dropped 1; count of bases not matched to a gene: 6. From germline, CDR1 is SGHTA and CDR2 FQGNSA. Here the CDR3 DNA reads TGTGCCAGCAGCTCGCGCGGGACAGCGAACACTGAAGCTTTCTTT. This codes for CASSSRGTANTEAFF.

V and J are TRBV30 and TRBJ1-4, with D maybe TRBD1 (5 bases). There are 12 residues in the CDR3. Trimming pared 5 bases from V and 5 bases from J, leaving 9 bases between. CDR1 is GTSNPN and CDR2 is SVGIG in the germline V gene (reference sequence). CDR3 nucleotides: TGTGCCTGGTCTAGACAGAATGAAAAACTGTTTTTT. This translates into CAWSRQNEKLFF.

The table lists this clone with a count of one. The chain couples TRBV2 to TRBJ2-2, with D possibly TRBD1 on 5 matching bases. The DNA end is more similar to TRBJ1-3, so the J call may be wrong. Germline V gene data show CDR1 as SNHLY and CDR2 as FYNNEI. CDR3 length: 14 residues. The CDR3 sequence is CASSYQGSGNTIYF. CDR3 DNA sequence: TGTGCCAGCAGTTACCAGGGCTCTGGAAACACCATATATTTT.